Listed here are 18 T cell receptor beta chains from one sample, sequenced in a study of T-cell reconstitution after alpha-beta-depleted transplantation in children. Unique molecular identifiers tagged the TCRbeta library. One entry per CDR3 protein results from TCRdb running MiXCR on the PCR reads. This table holds almost 600,000 distinct CDR3 sequences, around 27% found once. Specimen: PBMCs, collected before TCRalphabeta/CD19-depleted stem cell transplant. Receptors originate from a boy younger than two with Wiskott-Aldrich syndrome, due to receive a stem cell transplant.

This clonotype was seen a few times. V and J are TRBV5-1 and TRBJ1-2; D uncertain. Germline V gene data show CDR1 as SGHRS and CDR2 as YFSETQ. V shed 4 bases and J shed 2 bases, with 12 bases lying between them. This CDR3 is built from 14 residues. CDR3 sequence (DNA): TGCGCCAGCAGCCTAGAAAGGGCCAACTATGGCTACACCTTC. This encodes CASSLERANYGYTF.

The gene calls are TRBV5-1 and TRBJ2-3, with D unresolved. Germline values: CDR1 SGHRS, CDR2 YFSETQ. The CDR3 is made up of 15 amino acids. V lost 5 bases and J 1 base, leaving 14 bases between the germline ends. The CDR3 nucleotides read TGCGCCAGCAGTTCTCGGTCAAGGGGCACAGATACGCAGTATTTT. As protein: CASSSRSRGTDTQYF.

This clonotype was counted a few times. The chain's CDR3 is CAISELASGTYNEQFF. In DNA, the CDR3 is TGTGCCATCAGTGAGTTAGCCTCGGGGACCTACAATGAGCAGTTCTTC. The chain is built from TRBV10-3 and TRBJ2-1; D may be TRBD2 (5 bases). In germline, CDR1 is ENHRY, CDR2 SYGVKD. The CDR3 runs 16 residues. The germline V and J ends were trimmed by 1 base and 2 bases, with 12 bases remaining between them.

The chain uses TRBV5-1 and TRBJ2-4; D possibly corresponds to TRBD1 (6 bases). Germline V gene sequence: CDR1 SGHRS, CDR2 YFSETQ. The CDR3 consists of 15 residues. V was clipped by 2 bases and J by 1 base, with 10 bases between them. CDR3 in DNA: TGCGCCAGCAGCTTTTACAGGGATGCCAAAAACATTCAGTACTTC. It encodes CASSFYRDAKNIQYF.

This clonotype appeared a few times. The genes are TRBV6-5 and TRBJ1-1; D unresolved. The CDR3 length is 12 residues. The V gene's germline CDR1 is MNHEY and CDR2 SVGAGI. V was trimmed by 6 bases and J by 3 bases, leaving 8 bases between them. Written as DNA, the CDR3 is TGTGCCAGCAGAACCATCGACACTGAAGCTTTCTTT. Encoded protein: CASRTIDTEAFF.

This clonotype was seen only a few times. The chain couples TRBV28 to TRBJ2-2; tentatively, D is TRBD1 (5 bases). Trimming removed 5 bases from V and 2 bases from J, with 12 bases in between. The CDR3 covers 15 residues. CDR1 MDHEN and CDR2 SYDVKM come from the germline V gene. The CDR3 nucleotides read TGTGCCAGCAGTCGCCTACAGGTTAACACCGGGGAGCTGTTTTTT. This gives the protein CASSRLQVNTGELFF. Filled out from reference TRBV28 and TRBJ2-2, the complete variable domain reads DVKVTQSSRYLVKRTGEKVFLECVQDMDHENMFWYRQDPGLGLRLIYFSYDVKMKEKGDIPEGYSVSREKKERFSLILESASTNQTSMYLCASSRLQVNTGELFFGEGSRLTVL.

The rearrangement links TRBV20-1 to TRBJ2-6; D remains unclear. Trimming shortened V by 5 bases and J by 2 bases, and 13 bases separated the two germline ends. Germline V lookup: CDR1 DFQATT, CDR2 SNEGSKA (reference sequence). This CDR3 spans 15 amino acids. The CDR3: CSAETSMAGANVLTF. The DNA of the CDR3 is TGCAGTGCTGAGACAAGCATGGCTGGGGCCAACGTCCTGACTTTC.

The gene calls are TRBV28 and TRBJ2-7, with D perhaps matching TRBD2 (6 bases). The CDR3 runs to 13 residues. V lost 7 bases and J lost 7, with 17 bases in between. Germline V gene sequence: CDR1 MDHEN, CDR2 SYDVKM. The CDR3 reads CASTSGETGEQYF. The CDR3, as DNA: TGTGCCAGCACATCGGGAGAAACGGGGGAGCAGTACTTC.

This clonotype was seen only a few times. The chain is built from TRBV20-1 and TRBJ2-3; TRBD1 matches 8 bases. V lost 1 base, J lost 7 bases, and 4 bases stayed unmatched. The CDR3 is 13 residues long. The germline V gene encodes CDR1 DFQATT and CDR2 SNEGSKA (reference sequence). As DNA, the CDR3 is TGCAGTGCTAGAGTCCAGGGGGCAAATACGCAGTATTTT. It encodes CSARVQGANTQYF.

The J gene is TRBJ2-3, the V gene TRBV29-1, with 9 nucleotides matching TRBD2. The ends lost 3 bases at V and 1 base at J; junction bases unmatched: 5. The CDR3 totals 15 residues. Germline loops: CDR1 SQVTM, CDR2 ANQGSEA. CDR3 protein: CSVDSPSGGTDTQYF. In DNA, the CDR3 is TGCAGCGTTGACTCTCCTAGCGGGGGCACAGATACGCAGTATTTT.

This clonotype was seen only a few times. The J gene is TRBJ2-7, the V gene TRBV10-3; D is undetermined. The CDR3 loop spans 13 amino acids. From germline, CDR1 is ENHRY and CDR2 SYGVKD. The V end was cut by 6 bases, the J end by 4 bases, with 13 bases between. In DNA, the CDR3 is TGTGCCATCAGCCTCCAGAGTACATACGAGCAGTACTTC. Its translation is CAISLQSTYEQYF.

This clonotype was observed a few times. The chain carries TRBV10-3 and TRBJ2-1; D call uncertain. Deletions cut 7 bases from V and 6 bases from J, with 7 bases between. The germline CDR1 and CDR2 sequences are ENHRY and SYGVKD. CDR3 length equals 11 residues. CDR3 region: CAIKASNEQFF. DNA for the CDR3: TGTGCCATCAAGGCTAGCAATGAGCAGTTCTTC.

This clonotype was picked up a small number of times. This sequence joins TRBV20-1 and TRBJ2-5; D is undetermined. This CDR3 is built from 12 residues. The germline V gene encodes CDR1 DFQATT and CDR2 SNEGSKA (reference sequence). V lost 5 bases and J lost 0, with 7 bases in between. The CDR3, as DNA: TGCAGTGCTGGCGGTTACCAAGAGACCCAGTACTTC. Its translation: CSAGGYQETQYF.

This clonotype has ten or more counts. V usage is TRBV6-1 and J usage is TRBJ2-7; TRBD1 matches 7 bases. This CDR3 spans 15 amino acids. Per the germline V gene, CDR1 is MNHNS and CDR2 is SASEGT. V dropped 2 bases and J dropped 1; count of bases not matched to a gene: 5. CDR3 bases: TGTGCCAGCAGTGAAAGACAGACAGGGTCCTACGAGCAGTACTTC. It yields the protein CASSERQTGSYEQYF.

As for this clonotype: At one boundary the junction diverges from the germline segment, which might be a read error. V and J are TRBV6-2 or TRBV6-3 and TRBJ2-7; 10 nucleotides match TRBD2. This CDR3 has 15 residues. Germline V lookup: CDR1 MNHEY, CDR2 SVGEGT. Written as DNA, the CDR3 is TGTGCCAGCAATTCTCTTAGCGGGAGGACCTACGACCAGTACTTC. Its protein product is CASNSLSGRTYDQYF.

This chain joins TRBV7-2 and TRBJ2-1; D is ambiguous. CDR1 is SGHTA and CDR2 is FQGNSA in the germline V gene. The CDR3 is made up of 14 amino acids. V lost 6 bases to trimming and J lost 3 bases, with 12 bases between them. CDR3 coding DNA: TGTGCCAGCAGGCCGACGGCCCTCTACAATGAGCAGTTCTTC. Encoded protein: CASRPTALYNEQFF.

The chain carries TRBV20-1 and TRBJ2-1, with TRBD2 matching 8 bases. From germline, CDR1 is DFQATT and CDR2 SNEGSKA (reference sequence). The CDR3 has 14 residues. V trimming: 5 bases; J trimming: 10 bases; junction bases outside the gene matches: 13. The CDR3 sequence is CSALSYRLAGEQFF. CDR3 sequence (DNA): TGCAGTGCTCTTAGTTATCGGCTAGCGGGCGAGCAGTTCTTC.

This clonotype was counted a few times. This rearrangement joins TRBV3-1 to TRBJ2-7, with 8 positions matching TRBD1. CDR1 and CDR2 (germline): LGHDT, YNNKEL (reference sequence). CDR3 length: 17 amino acids. Unmatched junction bases numbered 11, after V lost 1 base and J lost 3 bases. CDR3 sequence: CASSQARGQGGNYEQYF. CDR3 DNA sequence: TGTGCCAGCAGCCAAGCCCGAGGACAGGGAGGAAACTACGAGCAGTACTTC.